The 2 T cell receptor beta chains below come from one sample, sequenced in a study of CD8 T cells in ankylosing spondylitis. In TCRdb, the 5' RACE reads were re-called with MiXCR into one record per CDR3 protein. The sample consists of roughly 100,000 distinct CDR3 sequences, roughly 8.3% of them appearing once. Specimen: blood, either unsorted or a sorted T cell fraction (not recorded which). The receptor source for this set is a male donor with ankylosing spondylitis or in good health (not recorded which).

This clonotype was seen repeatedly, ten times or more. CDR3 residues: CASSRNPEGFYYGYTF. The DNA of the CDR3 is TGTGCCAGCAGCCGAAATCCGGAGGGATTCTACTATGGCTACACCTTC. This rearrangement joins TRBV7-6 to TRBJ1-2, with unresolved D. Trimming took off 5 bases at V and 3 bases at J, with 19 bases between the two ends. Germline V lookup: CDR1 SGHVS, CDR2 FNYEAQ. The CDR3 spans 16 residues.

This clonotype was seen repeatedly, ten times or more. The V call is TRBV4-2, the J call TRBJ1-2, with D tentatively TRBD1 (5 bases). Germline V lookup: CDR1 LGHNA, CDR2 YNFKEQ. The CDR3 consists of 16 residues. With 0 bases removed from V and 5 bases from J, the gap between germline ends came to 16 bases. CDR3 protein: CASSQDSAGPIYGYTF. CDR3 DNA: TGTGCCAGCAGCCAAGATTCCGCAGGGCCTATATATGGCTACACCTTC.